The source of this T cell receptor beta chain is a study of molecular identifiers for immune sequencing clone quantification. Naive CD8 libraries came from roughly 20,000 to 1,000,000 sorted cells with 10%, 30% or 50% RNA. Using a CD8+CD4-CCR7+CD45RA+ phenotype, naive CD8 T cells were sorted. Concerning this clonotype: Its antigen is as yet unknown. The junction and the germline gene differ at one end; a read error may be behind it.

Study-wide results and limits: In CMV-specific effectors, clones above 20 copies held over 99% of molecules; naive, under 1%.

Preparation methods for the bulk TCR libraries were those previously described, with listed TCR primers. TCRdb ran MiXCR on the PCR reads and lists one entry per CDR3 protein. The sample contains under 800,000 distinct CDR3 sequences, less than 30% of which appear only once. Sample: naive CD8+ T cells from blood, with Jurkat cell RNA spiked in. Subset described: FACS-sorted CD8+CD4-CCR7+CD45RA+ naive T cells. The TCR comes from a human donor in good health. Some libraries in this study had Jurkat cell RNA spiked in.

This CDR3 reads CASGFSGRAHTDAQYF. The DNA of the CDR3 is TGTGCCAGCGGTTTTAGCGGGAGGGCCCACACAGATGCGCAGTATTTT. The V gene is TRBV27, the J gene TRBJ2-3, with 11 positions matching TRBD2. The CDR3 runs 16 residues. Germline CDR1 reads MNHEY; CDR2 reads SMNVEV (reference sequence).